The following is a T cell receptor beta chain sequence with its context. This clone has just a few counts. The specificity of this receptor is unknown. Base quality data are lacking; no much larger clone is found one base away. These data are taken from a study of blood T cell repertoires in COVID-19 (dated by TCRdb to about 2020). In terms of the full investigation: For ImmuneRACE Cohort 3, a participant was defined as recovered based on two consecutive negative NP/OP PCR tests, clearance by a healthcare professional, or resolution of symptoms. The collaborator samples originated in the United States, Italy and Spain and spanned the acute and convalescent phases of COVID-19. The material from the prospective study consisted of cDNA or gDNA derived from T cells, B-cell-depleted T cells, or PBMCs. Deeply sampled blood TCRbeta repertoires from subjects exposed to, actively infected with, or recovered from COVID-19 were included in the dataset. The repertoires were released in a freely available public database intended as a resource for research on the immune response to SARS-CoV-2. The samples were drawn from the first 160 participants of the ongoing ImmuneRACE study and from roughly 1,300 subjects provided by 6 global collaborators. A de-identified subject ID, COVID-19 status, age in years and sex were almost always included in the sample metadata. HLA class I and class II types, where available, came from metadata supplied by the sample provider rather than from assay-based typing. Study-wide findings and limitations: The quantity of clinical and demographic metadata differed by source and by participant and was supplied without curation.

Enrolling through a virtual design, the prospective study's participants ranged in age from roughly 18 to 89 years and lived across 24 United States geographic areas. In the prospective study, participants were assigned to cohorts based on the clinical history participants reported in a screening survey and a study questionnaire. In the prospective study, whole blood, serum and a nasopharyngeal or oropharyngeal swab were collected from each participant by mobile phlebotomists. Participants in the prospective study had the option to provide additional blood draws and questionnaires over a roughly 2-month period. Prospective study blood samples were shipped either frozen or at room temperature before DNA extraction. TCRbeta CDR3 regions were amplified from genomic DNA using the immunoSEQ Assay, a bias-controlled multiplex PCR. Per the source publication's procedure: Within the assay, amplification of reference gene primers was used to estimate how many nucleated cells each sample contained. To quantify the absolute abundance of each unique TCRbeta CDR3 rearrangement, sequence reads were collapsed and filtered. For each sample, productive Simpson clonality was calculated as the square root of Simpson's diversity index across productive rearrangements. TCRdb holds this immuneACCESS table with in-frame rearrangements only. Some clones are missing; in checked studies, unresolved V genes explain under half, and the rest has no known cause. The V and J calls and the clone size are those of that table, but D and trimming were determined from the DNA. The sample data list approximately 190,000 clones, and 70% to 90% of these were observed just once. The ten biggest clones cover just under 25% of the sample.

The receptor's source is a middle-aged woman in a cohort exposed to, infected with or recovered from COVID-19 (not recorded which). Sequenced material: PBMCs or T cells enriched from blood (not recorded which).

The CDR3 is CSVVSGDGSGYTF. The DNA is TGCAGCGTTGTCTCAGGGGATGGTTCTGGCTACACCTTC. This chain is built from TRBV29-1 and TRBJ1-2; matching of 6 bases hints at TRBD1 as the D gene. The CDR3 goes from the cysteine to the phenylalanine over 13 residues. The kept DNA is CDR3 alone, 39 bases in frame from the first base. At the junction V is shortened by 4 bases and J by 7 bases, with 16 bases in between. CDR1 SQVTM and CDR2 ANQGSEA are derived from the germline V gene.